This T cell receptor (beta chain) is drawn from a study of OX40 agonist ivuxolimab in advanced cancers. At cycle 4 day 1, cycle 7 day 1, and baseline, blood was sampled. Method: immunoSEQ multiplex PCR; TCRdb's copy keeps in-frame clones and lacks some. The data contain 96,000 or so clones, approximately 80% of them seen just once; the ten biggest clones take up about 6%. The sample here was CD4+ or CD8+ T cells sorted from blood, taken in a trial of the OX40 agonist ivuxolimab. The receptor was derived from an adult with an advanced solid tumor such as melanoma, head and neck, liver or kidney cancer.

The CDR3 spells CASSLEMMTGLAGQETQYF. Here the CDR3 DNA reads TGTGCCAGCAGCTTAGAGATGATGACGGGACTAGCAGGTCAAGAGACCCAGTACTTC. The chain combines TRBV7-2 with TRBJ2-5; 9 bases are a match to TRBD2. The V and J ends lost 1 base and 2 bases, in that order; junction bases with no gene match: 14. This CDR3 is 19 amino acids long. Germline values: CDR1 SGHTA, CDR2 FQGNSA.